A selection of T cell receptor beta chains follows, all from one sample in a study of CXCR3-negative and CXCR3-positive naive CD8 T cells. TCRdb re-called the 5' RACE reads and shows each CDR3 protein once, DNA omitted. The data include around 34,000 distinct CDR3 sequences; the top ten clones carry roughly 15%. Sequencing was carried out using memory CD8+ T cells from blood. These TCRs come from a human donor in good health. Some clones in this sample may be carry-over from other donors' samples. Both conserved end residues are part of each CDR3. Fields, in order: clone size, J gene, V gene, CDR3 length, CDR3 protein. Clone size is shown for a subset of rows, as once, few, many or a class of expanded clone.

- TRBJ2-1 TRBV18 13 CASSPPSSNEQFF
- TRBJ2-7 TRBV5-6 14 CASSLGGFDYEQYF
- TRBJ2-3 TRBV7-9 14 CASSLDYGTDTQYF
- TRBJ1-5 TRBV19 14 CASSIPVSNQPQHF
- TRBJ2-7 TRBV7-9 15 CASSLSRGTDHEQYF
- TRBJ2-5 TRBV7-9 14 CASSSTLSGETQYF
- TRBJ2-7 TRBV12-3/TRBV12-4 16 CASSWGLAGGGYEQYF
medium-sized TRBJ2-1 TRBV6-4 15 CASSDGQVSYNEQFF
- TRBJ2-3 TRBV7-3 14 CASKGTKQADTQYF
- TRBJ2-7 TRBV12-3/TRBV12-4 13 CASSSTGVAEQYF
- TRBJ2-3 TRBV2 14 CASSDGQGTDTQYF
- TRBJ2-2 TRBV7-9 17 CASSSYSFGPSGWELFF
- TRBJ2-5 TRBV6-6 16 CASSYPGDRGRETQYF
- TRBJ2-1 TRBV19 15 CASSIAMSSYNEQFF
- TRBJ2-2 TRBV20-1 14 CSARNPGGAGELFF
- TRBJ1-4 TRBV20-1 15 CSARGTGLTNEKLFF
- TRBJ1-1 TRBV9 14 CASSPPREGALAFF
- TRBJ1-5 TRBV4-1 13 CASSAMEGQPQHF
- TRBJ2-2 TRBV20-1 13 CSARIPLVGELFF
- TRBJ2-5 TRBV7-6 16 CASSLQTGTGEETQYF
- TRBJ2-6 TRBV3-1 17 CASSQEAGESGANVLTF
- TRBJ1-1 TRBV6-6 15 CASLLSLGVNTEAFF
- TRBJ2-1 TRBV20-1 13 CSASSGDYNEQFF
- TRBJ2-3 TRBV29-1 11 CSVRRPDTQYF
- TRBJ2-3 TRBV3-1 16 CASSPPGSPASDTQYF
- TRBJ2-5 TRBV12-3/TRBV12-4 15 CASTPLRVLRETQYF
- TRBJ2-3 TRBV29-1 15 CSVETQGRGTDTQYF
- TRBJ2-1 TRBV19 14 CASSIYNRGDEQFF